This T cell receptor beta chain is drawn from a study of identical twins. Broader study findings: Twin pairs' shared out-of-frame alpha sequences were enriched in low generation probability. Excess twin sharing in beta out-of-frame sequences was weaker. Models predicted less out-of-frame TCR alpha sharing in monozygotic twins than was found.

The CDR3 sequence is 15 residues long. Germline V lookup: CDR1 SGHTA, CDR2 FQGTGA. V lost 3 bases to trimming and J lost 7 bases; unmatched junction nucleotides: 9. About this clonotype: Its antigen remains unknown.

TCRdb fed the 5' RACE reads into MiXCR, producing one record per CDR3 protein. This sample has a few hundred thousand distinct CDR3 sequences, with roughly 10% found just once. The chain recombines TRBV7-3 with TRBJ2-3, with 8 nucleotides matching TRBD2. The material sequenced was naive T cells sorted from blood. The sequence was obtained from a woman aged 50 to 65 in good health. The DNA for the CDR3 is TGTGCCAGCAGCTTCCGGGAGGGCCGCGGGAATACGCAGTATTTT. The encoded protein is CASSFREGRGNTQYF.